This TCR beta chain was recorded in a study of T cells in Graves' hyperthyroidism and ophthalmopathy. Template material for amplifying TCR beta CDR3 regions consisted of RNA transcripts. In the first-round RT-PCR of the TCR CDR3, the HTBI primer set was used. TCRdb re-called the multiplex PCR reads through MiXCR, storing one row per CDR3 protein. The sample yields roughly 180,000 distinct CDR3 sequences, less than 10% seen once. Lactation, pregnancy, other autoimmune disease or uncontrolled infection excluded patients. CDR1 and CDR2 from the germline V gene are DFQATT and SNEGSKA (reference sequence). Trimming stripped 0 bases from V and 1 base from J, with 12 bases between. The CDR3 spans 15 residues.

The sequence came from a woman in her late teens or twenties with Graves' hyperthyroidism that later progressed to Graves' ophthalmopathy. The V call is TRBV20-1, the J call TRBJ2-5; D unresolved. Sample: blood. The CDR3 coding sequence is TGCAGTGCTAGAGATCCCGTCAGCTCCCAAGAGACCCAGTACTTC. It yields the protein CSARDPVSSQETQYF.